This T cell receptor beta chain was profiled in a study of a mutant IDH1 vaccine in newly diagnosed glioma. Study at large: Vaccinations, eight in total, occurred in weeks 1, 3, 5, 7, 11, 15, 19, 23.

Time point of the sample: week 23, last vaccination. Every vaccination contained 300 ug of the mutant IDH1 20-mer peptide and was paired with topical imiquimod. Those who donated had recent WHO grade 3 or 4 IDH1-mutant, ATRX-lost astrocytomas. Repertoires were generated with immunoSEQ multiplex PCR, while TCRdb's copy carries only in-frame clones and drops some. The sample records approximately 60,000 clones, approximately 78% being singletons. Study observations and caveats: Top-clonotype changes in peripheral T cells seemed unrelated to pseudoprogression.

As to this clone: Its target is unknown.

This sample comprised PBMCs, obtained from a glioma patient whose treatment included an IDH1 peptide vaccine. The source is a woman aged 40 to 55 with glioma. Some clones in this sample may be carry-over from other donors' samples.

CDR3 in DNA: TGTGCCAGCAGCTTGGGTGCGAGGACTGAAGCTTTCTTT. Its protein product is CASSLGARTEAFF. The rearrangement joins TRBV7-2 to TRBJ1-1; D is unclear. This CDR3 spans 13 amino acids. With 3 bases removed from V and 5 bases from J, the gap between germline ends came to 10 bases. From germline, CDR1 is SGHTA and CDR2 FQGNSA.